This TCR beta chain originates from a study of blood T cell repertoires in COVID-19. J gave up 8 bases and V 4 bases, and 13 bases lay outside the gene matches. CDR1 SGHAT and CDR2 FQNNGV come from the germline V gene. The CDR3 sequence is 17 residues long. Sequencing was performed with immunoSEQ multiplex PCR; in TCRdb, only in-frame clones are kept and a portion is missing. The sample yields about 220,000 clones, roughly 80% seen once. This clonotype originated in a woman aged 40 to 50 with acute COVID-19. Specimen: PBMCs or T cells enriched from blood (not recorded which). This rearrangement joins TRBV11-2 to TRBJ2-1, with TRBD2 matching 11 bases. In DNA, the CDR3 is TGTGCCAGCAGCTCACGGACCTCGACTAGCGGGACGCATGAGCAGTTCTTC. Protein: CASSSRTSTSGTHEQFF.